These 24 T cell receptor beta chains were all obtained from the same sample, sequenced in a study of cytomegalovirus exposure and HLA in healthy donors. The PCR ran on 60 Vbeta and 13 Jbeta primers. TCRdb keeps only in-frame clones here, not all; method: immunoSEQ multiplex PCR. The profile shows roughly 180,000 clones, 77% of them singletons. The sequenced sample was PBMCs. The source is a man aged 18 to 29 in good health and CMV-seronegative.

CDR3 amino acids: CASSLRLAGGKHEQYF. For the CDR3, the DNA is TGTGCCAGCAGCTTGAGACTAGCGGGGGGGAAACACGAGCAGTACTTC. The genes are TRBV5-4 and TRBJ2-7; 14 bases are a match to TRBD2. Per the germline V gene, CDR1 is SGHNT and CDR2 is YYREEE (reference sequence). The CDR3 has 16 amino acids. After removal of 1 base from V and 5 bases from J, the junction contained 5 bases not matched to a gene.

The J gene is TRBJ2-3, the V gene TRBV9; the D is unclear. This CDR3 is built from 15 residues. Trimming stripped 7 bases from V and 0 bases from J, with 15 bases between. In germline, CDR1 is SGDLS, CDR2 YYNGEE. CDR3 in DNA: TGTGCCAGCGGGTCGGTAGCAGCTAGCACAGATACGCAGTATTTT. This translates into CASGSVAASTDTQYF.

About this clone itself: Relative to the germline gene, one junction end is altered; a read error may explain this. The chain employs TRBV9 and TRBJ1-2; maybe TRBD1 (6 bases). This CDR3 spans 13 amino acids. Germline CDR1 SGDLS, CDR2 YYNGEE. The CDR3 sequence: CASSDRTNYGYTF. As DNA, the CDR3 is TGTGCCAGTAGCGACAGGACTAACTATGGCTACACCTTC.

The chain uses TRBV7-2 and TRBJ2-1, with 13 bases matching TRBD2. The CDR3 sequence is 15 residues long. Germline CDR1 and CDR2: SGHTA and FQGNSA. Trimming removed 5 bases from V and 5 bases from J; junction bases left unmatched: 3. CDR3 sequence: CASSAGLAGDNEQFF. CDR3 nucleotides: TGTGCCAGCAGCGCCGGACTAGCGGGAGACAATGAGCAGTTCTTC.

V usage is TRBV12-5 and J usage is TRBJ2-1; TRBD2 matches at 10 bases. Germline V CDR1 and CDR2: LGHNT, FRNRAP. The CDR3 runs 20 residues. J lost 4 bases, V lost 3 bases, and 18 bases had no gene match. CDR3 in amino acids: CASGLRLAGDVGGKYNEQFF. The CDR3 nucleotides read TGTGCTAGTGGTTTAAGGCTAGCGGGAGATGTAGGGGGAAAATACAATGAGCAGTTCTTC.

The rearrangement joins TRBV4-2 to TRBJ2-5, with D possibly matching TRBD1 (5 bases). The germline V gene has CDR1 LGHNA and CDR2 YNFKEQ. V dropped 1 base and J dropped 4 bases, with 13 bases sitting between them. The CDR3 contains 15 residues. Here the CDR3 DNA reads TGTGCCAGCAGCCAAGGTCCCAGGGAAGGAGAGACCCAGTACTTC. This gives the protein CASSQGPREGETQYF.

This clone was seen more than once but under ten times. J is TRBJ2-7 and V is TRBV25-1, with D maybe TRBD2 (5 bases). CDR3 length equals 12 residues. V was pared by 7 bases and J by 2 bases, with 9 bases between. The germline V gene has CDR1 MGHDK and CDR2 SYGVNS. This chain's CDR3 is CASTDSAYEQYF. The CDR3 DNA is TGTGCCAGCACGGACTCAGCCTACGAGCAGTACTTC.

The chain is built from TRBV20-1 and TRBJ2-7, with D unresolved. This CDR3 contains 11 residues. The germline CDR1 and CDR2 sequences are DFQATT and SNEGSKA (reference sequence). V was pared by 3 bases and J by 6 bases, with 9 bases between. The CDR3 sequence is CSASLVSEQYF. CDR3 in DNA: TGCAGTGCTAGCCTAGTAAGCGAGCAGTACTTC.

The chain links TRBV4-2 to TRBJ1-1, with D tentatively TRBD1 (5 bases). Germline CDR1 is LGHNA and CDR2 is YNFKEQ. The V end lost 0 bases, the J end lost 2 bases, and 7 bases lay between the germline ends. The CDR3 extends over 14 amino acids. Written as DNA, the CDR3 is TGTGCCAGCAGCCAAGACGACAGAAACACTGAAGCTTTCTTT. Protein sequence: CASSQDDRNTEAFF.

The J gene is TRBJ2-1, the V gene TRBV6-5; D might be TRBD2 (6 bases). This CDR3 region has 13 residues. From germline, CDR1 is MNHEY and CDR2 SVGAGI. V shed 2 bases and J shed 8 bases, with 10 bases lying between them. Here the CDR3 DNA reads TGTGCCAGCAGTTACCGGGGGAGCTATGAGCAGTTCTTC. Its protein is CASSYRGSYEQFF.

The chain recombines TRBV30 with TRBJ2-7; D may be TRBD2 (6 bases). V was shortened by 0 bases and J by 0 bases, with 12 bases between the two germline ends. The CDR3 consists of 15 residues. The germline CDR1 and CDR2 sequences are GTSNPN and SVGIG (reference sequence). As DNA, the CDR3 is TGTGCCTGGAGTGTTGGAGGGGCCAGCTCCTACGAGCAGTACTTC. Residues: CAWSVGGASSYEQYF.

The V call is TRBV2, the J call TRBJ2-7, with TRBD2 matching 12 bases. Germline V CDR1 and CDR2: SNHLY, FYNNEI. The CDR3 covers 17 residues. V dropped 8 bases and J dropped 0; count of bases not matched to a gene: 11. The CDR3 spells CASPVELAGGSSYEQYF. CDR3 DNA sequence: TGTGCCAGCCCCGTTGAACTAGCGGGGGGATCCTCCTACGAGCAGTACTTC.

V is TRBV4-2 and J is TRBJ2-1; 13 nucleotides line up with TRBD2. Germline lookup yields CDR1 LGHNA and CDR2 YNFKEQ. The CDR3 contains 16 residues. V lost 0 bases, J lost 7 bases, and 3 bases stayed unmatched. The CDR3 loop is CASSQDGTSGINEQFF. The CDR3 DNA reads TGTGCCAGCAGCCAAGACGGGACTAGCGGGATTAATGAGCAGTTCTTC.

V and J are TRBV19 and TRBJ2-5; 8 bases are a match to TRBD2. V dropped 3 bases and J dropped 5; count of bases not matched to a gene: 8. This CDR3 is 15 amino acids long. CDR1 and CDR2 from the germline V gene are LNHDA and SQIVND (reference sequence). The CDR3 region is CASSIVGRARETQYF. CDR3 in DNA: TGTGCCAGTAGTATCGTCGGGAGGGCCAGGGAGACCCAGTACTTC.

The chain links TRBV7-2 to TRBJ2-3; 10 bases are a match to TRBD2. The CDR3 extends over 15 amino acids. Germline loops: CDR1 SGHTA, CDR2 FQGNSA. The junction had 2 bases not matched to a gene; V was cut back by 4 bases and J by 1 base. CDR3 residues: CASSSLAGGTDTQYF. CDR3 coding DNA: TGTGCCAGCAGCTCTCTAGCGGGGGGCACAGATACGCAGTATTTT.

The chain combines TRBV5-1 with TRBJ1-3; D is unresolved. V lost 0 bases and J 4 bases, leaving 8 bases between the germline ends. This CDR3 region has 14 residues. CDR1 and CDR2 (germline): SGHRS, YFSETQ. CDR3 sequence (DNA): TGCGCCAGCAGCTTGGGGGCCTCCGGAAACACCATATATTTT. It translates to CASSLGASGNTIYF.

The rearrangement links TRBV18 to TRBJ1-2, with a tentative D call TRBD1 (6 bases). CDR1 is KGHSH, CDR2 LQKENI, per germline. The CDR3 totals 14 residues. With 3 bases removed from V and 7 bases from J, the gap between germline ends came to 15 bases. The CDR3, as DNA: TGTGCCAGCTCACCCGGACAGTTCGAGGGTGGCTACACCTTC. Translation gives CASSPGQFEGGYTF.

The rearrangement uses TRBV5-4 and TRBJ1-4; maybe TRBD1 (6 bases). The germline gives CDR1 SGHNT, CDR2 YYREEE (reference sequence). The V and J ends lost 4 bases and 5 bases respectively, with 12 bases between them. This CDR3 region has 14 residues. CDR3 sequence (DNA): TGTGCCAGCAGCCCTGGACAGCGGAATGAAAAACTGTTTTTT. This gives the protein CASSPGQRNEKLFF.

This chain uses TRBV5-1 with TRBJ2-5, with TRBD1 as a possible D gene (5 bases). There are 15 residues in the CDR3. V was cut by 4 bases and J by 5 bases, with 18 bases left in between. Per the germline V gene, CDR1 is SGHRS and CDR2 is YFSETQ. The CDR3 sequence is CASSRNLGRGETQYF. The CDR3 DNA sequence: TGCGCCAGCAGCCGGAACCTGGGGCGCGGCGAGACCCAGTACTTC. The full variable domain, rest sourced from reference TRBV5-1 and TRBJ2-5, is KAGVTQTPRYLIKTRGQQVTLSCSPISGHRSVSWYQQTPGQGLQFLFEYFSETQRNKGNFPGRFSGRQFSNSRSEMNVSTLELGDSALYLCASSRNLGRGETQYFGPGTRLLVL.

The V and J genes are TRBV4-3 and TRBJ1-1; 7 positions agree with TRBD1. CDR3 length: 11 amino acids. CDR1 and CDR2 from the germline V gene are LGHNA and YSLEER. Trimming cost V 5 bases and J 12 bases; bases outside gene matches: 6. CDR3 in amino acids: CASSKTGTPFF. For the CDR3, the DNA is TGCGCCAGCAGCAAGACAGGGACCCCTTTCTTT.

This chain uses TRBV15 with TRBJ2-2, with TRBD1 matching over 7 bases. With 3 bases clipped from V and 4 bases from J, the junction kept 8 bases outside the gene matches. The germline V gene has CDR1 LNHNV and CDR2 YYDKDF (reference sequence). This CDR3 has 16 amino acids. This CDR3 is CATSRPQTGSTGELFF. The CDR3 DNA reads as TGTGCCACCAGCAGGCCCCAGACAGGGTCCACCGGGGAGCTGTTTTTT. The whole variable domain, filled in from reference TRBV15 and TRBJ2-2, reads DAMVIQNPRYQVTQFGKPVTLSCSQTLNHNVMYWYQQKSSQAPKLLFHYYDKDFNNEADTPDNFQSRRPNTSFCFLDIRSPGLGDTAMYLCATSRPQTGSTGELFFGEGSRLTVL.

The genes are TRBV30 and TRBJ1-5; TRBD1 is a possible D gene (6 bases). V lost 2 bases, J lost 3 bases, and 26 bases lay in between. This CDR3 is built from 19 residues. Germline CDR1 and CDR2: GTSNPN and SVGIG (reference sequence). CDR3 bases: TGTGCCTGGAGTTTCCCCTCCTCAGGGGCCAAGCGAGCCAATCAGCCCCAGCATTTT. Its translation is CAWSFPSSGAKRANQPQHF.

V and J are TRBV13 and TRBJ2-5; a weak D match, TRBD2 (6 bases). Trimming took off 5 bases at V and 5 bases at J, with 12 bases between the two ends. The V gene's germline CDR1 is PRHDT and CDR2 FYEKMQ (reference sequence). The CDR3 spans 13 residues. Written as DNA, the CDR3 is TGTGCCAGCAGCCTGGGACTGGGTGAGACCCAGTACTTC. Amino acids: CASSLGLGETQYF.

In this sample, this clone turned up many times. This rearrangement joins TRBV20-1 to TRBJ1-3; no clear D gene. The germline V gene encodes CDR1 DFQATT and CDR2 SNEGSKA (reference sequence). CDR3 size: 11 residues. The ends were cut back, 5 bases at V and 2 bases at J, with 4 bases in the middle. The CDR3, as DNA: TGCAGTGCTTCGGCTGGAAACACCATATATTTT. This codes for CSASAGNTIYF.